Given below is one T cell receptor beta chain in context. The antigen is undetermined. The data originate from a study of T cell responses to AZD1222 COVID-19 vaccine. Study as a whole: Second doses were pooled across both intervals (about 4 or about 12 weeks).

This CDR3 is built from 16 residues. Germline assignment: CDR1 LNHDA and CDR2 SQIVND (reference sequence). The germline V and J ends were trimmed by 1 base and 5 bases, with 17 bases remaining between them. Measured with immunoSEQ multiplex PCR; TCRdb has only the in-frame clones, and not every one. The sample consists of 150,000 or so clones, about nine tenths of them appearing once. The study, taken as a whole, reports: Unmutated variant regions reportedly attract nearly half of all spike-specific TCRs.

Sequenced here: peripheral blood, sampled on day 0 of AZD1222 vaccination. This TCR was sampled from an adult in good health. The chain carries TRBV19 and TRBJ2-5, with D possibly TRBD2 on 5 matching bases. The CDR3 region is CASSIGAGDFRETQYF. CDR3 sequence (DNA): TGTGCCAGTAGTATAGGGGCCGGGGATTTCAGGGAGACCCAGTACTTC.